Listed below are T cell receptor beta chains from one sample, sequenced in a study of T cell repertoires in cytomegalovirus infection. No antigen is known for these receptors. MiXCR, run by TCRdb on the reads, gives a single entry per CDR3 protein. The table includes 640,000 or so distinct CDR3 sequences, about 33% detected once. Material: cultured PBMCs, obtained from culture after CMV antigen stimulation. The source is a human donor in good health (CMV status not recorded). Some clones in this sample may be carry-over from other donors' samples. CDR3s include the opening cysteine and the closing phenylalanine or tryptophan. The D gene is left open where the match is weak. Clone size is given for some rows only: seen once, a few or many times, or a class if the clone is expanded.

CDR3nt	CDR3aa	d_gene	abundance	v_gene	j_gene
TGTGCCAGCTCACTAATCCCCTCCGAGGGGGGTGGCTACACCTTC	CASSLIPSEGGGYTF	.	.	TRBV18	TRBJ1-2
TGTGCCAGCAGCCACGACAGTGGGTATACGCAGTATTTT	CASSHDSGYTQYF	.	.	TRBV14	TRBJ2-3
TGTGCCAGCAGTTTCGCGGACAATCAGCCCCAGCATTTT	CASSFADNQPQHF	.	.	TRBV12-3/TRBV12-4	TRBJ1-5
TGTGCCAGCAGCTTAGTGGGGGGACGCGCCACAGATACGCAGTATTTT	CASSLVGGRATDTQYF	.	many	TRBV7-2	TRBJ2-3
TGTGCCAGCACCCCCCTAACTAGCTTAGAGACCCAGTACTTC	CASTPLTSLETQYF	.	few	TRBV6-6	TRBJ2-5
TGTGCCAGCAGTCGTACCGGGACCCACCCGCAGTTCTTC	CASSRTGTHPQFF	.	.	TRBV2	TRBJ2-1
TGCGCCAGCAGCCAAGATCCGGGGAACGGGGAGCTGTTTTTT	CASSQDPGNGELFF	.	.	TRBV4-3	TRBJ2-2
TGCGCCAGCAGCTTGAGCCCCGGGACAGGGATTTCCTACGAGCAGTACTTC	CASSLSPGTGISYEQYF	TRBD1	.	TRBV5-1	TRBJ2-7
TGTGCCAGCAGCGCCCGGGACCAAGAGACCCAGTACTTC	CASSARDQETQYF	.	few	TRBV7-9	TRBJ2-5
TGTGCCAGCAGAGAGGAAGGGACAGCGAACACTGAAGCTTTCTTT	CASREEGTANTEAFF	TRBD1	.	TRBV6-2/TRBV6-3	TRBJ1-1
TGCAGCATCACGGGGGCTAGCGGGAGAGGTCGTGCAGATACGCAGTATTTT	CSITGASGRGRADTQYF	TRBD2	.	TRBV29-1	TRBJ2-3
TGCAGCGTTGACTTAGGCACTGAAGCTTTCTTT	CSVDLGTEAFF	.	.	TRBV29-1	TRBJ1-1
TGTGCCAGCAGCCGCCTCGGGTTTAACTACGAGCAGTACTTC	CASSRLGFNYEQYF	.	many	TRBV7-2	TRBJ2-7
TGTGCCAGCAGTGAGGGGCTAGTTTTTACCGAGCAGTACTTC	CASSEGLVFTEQYF	.	few	TRBV6-1	TRBJ2-7
TGTGCCAGCAGCTGGGACAGGGGCGCGTACGAGCAGTACTTC	CASSWDRGAYEQYF	TRBD1	.	TRBV7-2	TRBJ2-7
TGCAGTGCTAGTTTTACCATTTCGGGGACCCAGTACTTC	CSASFTISGTQYF	.	once	TRBV20-1	TRBJ2-5
TGTGCCAGCAGCTCGGCGGGGGGCTACTACAATGAGCAGTTCTTC	CASSSAGGYYNEQFF	TRBD2	few	TRBV7-9	TRBJ2-1
TGCGCCAGCAGCCAAGTCAAGAACACTGAAGCTTTCTTT	CASSQVKNTEAFF	.	.	TRBV4-1	TRBJ1-1
TGTGCCAGCAGCTTATTAGATCAGCCCCAGCATTTT	CASSLLDQPQHF	.	many	TRBV7-2	TRBJ1-5
TGTGCCAGCAGCTCTGCACAGCTGGGTCGGATGTCCTACGAGCAGTACTTC	CASSSAQLGRMSYEQYF	.	few	TRBV7-2	TRBJ2-7
TGTGCCAGTAGTCAAAGTCCAGGGTTGACTAATGAAAAACTGTTTTTT	CASSQSPGLTNEKLFF	.	.	TRBV19	TRBJ1-4
TGTGCCAGTACGTTGACTATACTTAACTATGGCTACACCTTC	CASTLTILNYGYTF	.	few	TRBV19	TRBJ1-2
TGTGCCAGCCAGGGAGGCACCGCGAACACCGGGGAGCTGTTTTTT	CASQGGTANTGELFF	.	.	TRBV19	TRBJ2-2
TGTGCCAGCAGCTTAGAAAGTTCGTCCTACGAGCAGTACTTC	CASSLESSSYEQYF	.	many	TRBV7-2	TRBJ2-7
TGTGCCAGCAGCTTAGGGGCTACGCATTACGAGCAGTACTTC	CASSLGATHYEQYF	.	.	TRBV7-8	TRBJ2-7
TGCGCCAGCAGCCAAGATAGGGGCGCAGATACGCAGTATTTT	CASSQDRGADTQYF	.	few	TRBV4-3	TRBJ2-3
TGTGCCAGCAGTCCCCCTGGGAGACGGACAGATACGCAGTATTTT	CASSPPGRRTDTQYF	.	.	TRBV28	TRBJ2-3
TGTGCCAGCAGCTTATGGTTTAGCGGGGTCGGGGGATACAGTGAGCAGTTCTTC	CASSLWFSGVGGYSEQFF	TRBD2	many	TRBV7-2	TRBJ2-1
TGTGCCAGCTCACCCGGACAGCCCGCGAACACCGGGGAGCTGTTTTTT	CASSPGQPANTGELFF	.	few	TRBV18	TRBJ2-2
TGTGCCAGCAGCTTAGACAGACCCACAGATACGCAGTATTTT	CASSLDRPTDTQYF	.	few	TRBV7-9	TRBJ2-3
TGTGCCAGCAGCTCGGGGCCAGCGGCCACCGGGGAGCTGTTTTTT	CASSSGPAATGELFF	.	many	TRBV7-2	TRBJ2-2
TGCAGTGCTAGGAAACCGGGACAGGGATTTGATGGCTACACCTTC	CSARKPGQGFDGYTF	TRBD1	.	TRBV20-1	TRBJ1-2
TGTGCCAGCAGGTTAACAGGCGGTGGGACTGAAGCTTTCTTT	CASRLTGGGTEAFF	.	.	TRBV3-1	TRBJ1-1
TGCGCCAGCAGCCAAGATCACCGGGGTTGGAAACAGCCCCAGCATTTT	CASSQDHRGWKQPQHF	.	.	TRBV4-3	TRBJ1-5
TGTGCCAGCAGTTTACCAGGGTTACTACGGGGCTACACCTTC	CASSLPGLLRGYTF	.	.	TRBV12-3/TRBV12-4	TRBJ1-2
TGTGCCAGCAGCTATTTCCCAAGGACTAGCGGGGAGATGGTCCAAGAGACCCAGTACTTC	CASSYFPRTSGEMVQETQYF	TRBD2	many	TRBV7-2	TRBJ2-5
TGCAGTGTCAAGGGTCAGTCATCGGGATACGAGCAGTACTTC	CSVKGQSSGYEQYF	.	.	TRBV20-1	TRBJ2-7
TGTGCCAGCAGTGGGAACAGGGGGCGTAATGAAAAACTGTTTTTT	CASSGNRGRNEKLFF	TRBD1	few	TRBV6-1	TRBJ1-4
TGTGCCAGCAGTTTAAGGTCGGCCCAGTACTTC	CASSLRSAQYF	.	.	TRBV12-3/TRBV12-4	TRBJ2-5
TGTGCCAGCACCATTAGCGGGAGACTTACCAATGAGCAGTTCTTC	CASTISGRLTNEQFF	TRBD2	.	TRBV12-3/TRBV12-4	TRBJ2-1
TGCGCCAGCAGCCATGAAGACTTACAAGAGACCCAGTACTTC	CASSHEDLQETQYF	.	.	TRBV4-1	TRBJ2-5
TGTGCCAGCAGGCAGACAGGCCCTAGCAATCAGCCCCAGCATTTT	CASRQTGPSNQPQHF	.	few	TRBV28	TRBJ1-5
TGCAGTGCTAGAGCTCCGGGACTAACCAATGAGCAGTTCTTC	CSARAPGLTNEQFF	TRBD2	few	TRBV20-1	TRBJ2-1
TGTGCCAGCGGGGAAGAAGGCTATGGCTACACCTTC	CASGEEGYGYTF	.	.	TRBV11-2	TRBJ1-2
TGTGCCCCCAGGGGGGACGGAGAGACCCAGTACTTC	CAPRGDGETQYF	.	.	TRBV2	TRBJ2-5
TGCGCCAGCAGCCAATCTGGGGCCAGGAATTCACCCCTCCACTTT	CASSQSGARNSPLHF	.	.	TRBV4-1	TRBJ1-6
TGTGCCAGCAGTGACATAGGAAGGGGGGACCCCTACAATGAGCAGTTCTTC	CASSDIGRGDPYNEQFF	.	.	TRBV6-6	TRBJ2-1
TGTGCCAGTAGTATCGGGGCGTTTAGCACAGATACGCAGTATTTT	CASSIGAFSTDTQYF	.	.	TRBV19	TRBJ2-3
TGTGCCAGCAGTTCGGGTCGTGCTAGCGGGTACTCCTACGAGCAGTACTTC	CASSSGRASGYSYEQYF	TRBD2	few	TRBV6-5	TRBJ2-7
TGTGCCAGCAGTCCATCGGGACAGGACACAGATACGCAGTATTTT	CASSPSGQDTDTQYF	TRBD1	many	TRBV12-3/TRBV12-4	TRBJ2-3
TGTGCCAGCAGCTTGGGATACTCGGCTGGAAACACCATATATTTT	CASSLGYSAGNTIYF	.	.	TRBV5-6	TRBJ1-3
TGTGCCAGCAGCTTGGATGGGGCGGGTAGCTCCTACAATGAGCAGTTCTTC	CASSLDGAGSSYNEQFF	.	.	TRBV5-6	TRBJ2-1